These 8 T cell receptor beta chains were sequenced from one sample in a study of blood T cell repertoires in COVID-19. Clones were sequenced by immunoSEQ multiplex PCR, and TCRdb holds only the in-frame ones, with some missing. In the table there are fewer than 40,000 clones, around nine tenths of which are singletons. Specimen: peripheral blood. The receptors were gathered from a human donor in a cohort sampled during active COVID-19.

J is TRBJ1-1 and V is TRBV27; no definite D call. The CDR3 totals 14 residues. V dropped 5 bases and J dropped 0 bases, with 10 bases sitting between them. CDR1 is MNHEY, CDR2 SMNVEV, per germline (reference sequence). DNA of the CDR3: TGTGCCAGCAGTATTAGAGGGTTGAACACTGAAGCTTTCTTT. As protein: CASSIRGLNTEAFF.

The CDR3 DNA sequence: TGTGCCAGCAGCTCAACGGGGTTTACGCAGTATTTT. Protein: CASSSTGFTQYF. The gene calls are TRBV11-2 and TRBJ2-3, with a possible D match to TRBD2 (5 bases). Germline V lookup: CDR1 SGHAT, CDR2 FQNNGV. V lost 4 bases and J 8 bases, leaving 10 bases between the germline ends. CDR3 length: 12 amino acids.

This chain links TRBV2 with TRBJ1-1; TRBD1 agrees at 7 bases. The V and J ends lost 3 bases and 4 bases, in that order; junction bases with no gene match: 11. Germline V lookup: CDR1 SNHLY, CDR2 FYNNEI. The CDR3 spans 16 residues. The CDR3 coding sequence is TGTGCCAGCAGTGAGGGGTTGGGCAGGGGGATCACTGAAGCTTTCTTT. Its translation: CASSEGLGRGITEAFF.

This clone was observed a single time. This chain joins TRBV7-2 and TRBJ2-1; 11 positions agree with TRBD2. This CDR3 spans 18 amino acids. V shed 1 base and J 7 bases; nucleotides not matched to a gene: 12. Per germline, CDR1 SGHTA and CDR2 FQGNSA. For the CDR3, the DNA is TGTGCCAGCAGCTTAGGCTTACTAGCGGGAGTCTCTTATAATGAGCAGTTCTTC. It yields the protein CASSLGLLAGVSYNEQFF.

This chain links TRBV7-8 with TRBJ1-4; TRBD1 matches 7 bases. The V and J ends lost 3 bases and 6 bases, in that order; junction bases with no gene match: 4. This CDR3 comprises 14 residues. CDR1 SGHVS and CDR2 FQNEAQ come from the germline V gene. CDR3: CASSFGTVDEKLFF. DNA of the CDR3: TGTGCCAGCAGCTTCGGGACAGTAGATGAAAAACTGTTTTTT.

This clone was recorded a few times. The chain combines TRBV12-3 or TRBV12-4 with TRBJ1-2; weak D call: TRBD1 (5 bases). The CDR3 covers 13 residues. The V end was cut by 7 bases, the J end by 4 bases, with 13 bases between. The DNA for the CDR3 is TGTGCCAGCACTATCGACAGCCTCTATGGCTACACCTTC. Its translation is CASTIDSLYGYTF.

The V call is TRBV5-5, the J call TRBJ1-2, with D possibly matching TRBD1 (5 bases). The CDR3 length is 14 residues. V dropped 0 bases and J dropped 4 bases, with 10 bases sitting between them. Germline CDR1 SGHKS, CDR2 YYEKEE (reference sequence). The CDR3 region is CASSLDPGPYGYTF. The CDR3, as DNA: TGTGCCAGCAGCTTGGATCCAGGGCCCTATGGCTACACCTTC.

This chain uses TRBV7-6 with TRBJ2-5; 7 bases are a match to TRBD1. This CDR3 spans 14 amino acids. With 5 bases clipped from V and 3 bases from J, the junction kept 6 bases outside the gene matches. The germline gives CDR1 SGHVS, CDR2 FNYEAQ. The CDR3 region has the DNA TGTGCCAGCAGCCCCCGGGGACAGAAAGAGACCCAGTACTTC. Its translation: CASSPRGQKETQYF.